These T cell receptor beta chains were read from a single sample in a study of T-cell memory formation after mild COVID-19. TCRdb re-analysed the 5' RACE reads in MiXCR, keeping a single row per CDR3 protein. The table records about 38,000 distinct CDR3 sequences, around 10% of them present only once. Sample: PBMCs or a T cell subset sorted from them (not recorded which). These receptors originate from a man aged 18 to 29 who had mild COVID-19 (a few samples of this study predate the infection). Cell type and time point are not known. CDR3s include the opening cysteine and the closing phenylalanine or tryptophan. D genes are given only for firm matches. Clone size is stated in some rows and not others, as once, few, many or a class when expanded.

cdr3_aa: CASSQDRGGNEQFF
cdr3_nt: TGCGCCAGCAGCCAAGACAGGGGGGGGAATGAGCAGTTCTTC
d_call: NA
clone_size: many
v_call: TRBV4-3
j_call: TRBJ2-1

cdr3_aa: CASSLEAGGLGYTF
cdr3_nt: TGCGCCAGCAGCTTGGAAGCAGGGGGACTTGGCTACACCTTC
d_call: TRBD1
clone_size: NA
v_call: TRBV5-1
j_call: TRBJ1-2

cdr3_aa: CASSGPGDYGKLFF
cdr3_nt: TGCGCCAGCAGCGGCCCAGGGGATTACGGAAAACTGTTTTTT
d_call: NA
clone_size: many
v_call: TRBV5-1
j_call: TRBJ1-4

cdr3_aa: CASSGQGRRGEQFF
cdr3_nt: TGTGCCAGCAGCGGACAGGGGCGACGGGGTGAGCAGTTCTTC
d_call: TRBD1
clone_size: NA
v_call: TRBV11-3
j_call: TRBJ2-1

cdr3_aa: CASSVSGGATDTQYF
cdr3_nt: TGTGCCAGCAGTGTTAGCGGGGGGGCGACAGATACGCAGTATTTT
d_call: TRBD2
clone_size: many
v_call: TRBV6-4
j_call: TRBJ2-3

cdr3_aa: CSVEPGRGDEAFF
cdr3_nt: TGCAGCGTTGAACCGGGACGGGGGGATGAAGCTTTCTTT
d_call: NA
clone_size: many
v_call: TRBV29-1
j_call: TRBJ1-1

cdr3_aa: CASSPWTERELFF
cdr3_nt: TGTGCCAGCAGCCCCTGGACAGAACGGGAGCTGTTTTTT
d_call: NA
clone_size: many
v_call: TRBV7-8
j_call: TRBJ2-2

cdr3_aa: CASLKSTEAFF
cdr3_nt: TGTGCCAGTCTGAAGAGCACTGAAGCTTTCTTT
d_call: NA
clone_size: few
v_call: TRBV19
j_call: TRBJ1-1

cdr3_aa: CATLDPSAGEQYF
cdr3_nt: TGTGCCACCCTGGATCCCTCTGCTGGGGAGCAGTACTTC
d_call: NA
clone_size: many
v_call: TRBV28
j_call: TRBJ2-7

cdr3_aa: CASSLDLAGGRTGELFF
cdr3_nt: TGCGCCAGCAGCTTGGACCTAGCGGGGGGACGCACCGGGGAGCTGTTTTTT
d_call: TRBD2
clone_size: many
v_call: TRBV5-1
j_call: TRBJ2-2

cdr3_aa: CASSLGGSTGELFF
cdr3_nt: TGTGCCAGCAGTTTGGGTGGTAGCACCGGGGAGCTGTTTTTT
d_call: NA
clone_size: many
v_call: TRBV12-3/TRBV12-4
j_call: TRBJ2-2